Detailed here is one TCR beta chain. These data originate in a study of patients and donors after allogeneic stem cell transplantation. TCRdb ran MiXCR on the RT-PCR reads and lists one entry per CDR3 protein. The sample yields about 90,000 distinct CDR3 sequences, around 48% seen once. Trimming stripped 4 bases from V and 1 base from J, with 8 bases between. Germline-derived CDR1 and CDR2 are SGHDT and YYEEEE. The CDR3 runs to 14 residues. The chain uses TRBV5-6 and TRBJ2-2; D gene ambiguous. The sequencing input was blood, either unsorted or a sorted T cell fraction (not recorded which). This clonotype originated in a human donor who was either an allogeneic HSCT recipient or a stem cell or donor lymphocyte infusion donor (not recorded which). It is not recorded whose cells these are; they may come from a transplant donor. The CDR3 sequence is CASSLLRNTGELFF. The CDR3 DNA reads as TGTGCCAGCAGCCTCCTAAGGAACACCGGGGAGCTGTTTTTT.